This is a list of T cell receptor beta chains from one sample in a study of cytomegalovirus exposure and HLA in healthy donors. TCRdb keeps only in-frame clones here, not all; method: immunoSEQ multiplex PCR. The data contain about 170,000 clones, 75% to 90% of them seen just once; the ten biggest clones take up about 2.2%. The sample comprised PBMCs. These receptors were taken from a woman aged 18-35 years in good health and CMV-seronegative. The conserved cysteine and the conserved F or W are not part of the CDR3 here.

J,V,length,CDR3
TRBJ1-1,TRBV7-9,11,ASRQQGSTEAF
TRBJ1-1,TRBV7-9,15,ASSLEGHFGMNTEAF
TRBJ1-3,TRBV19,13,ASSISHTGGNTIY
TRBJ1-5,TRBV9,12,ASSGQGGNQPQH
TRBJ2-7,TRBV5-1,13,ASSLVGTSVYEQY
TRBJ1-6,TRBV7-8,13,ASSLGGTSSSPLH
TRBJ2-5,TRBV27,11,ASSPQGLETQY
TRBJ1-2,TRBV5-1,11,ASNTGGNYGYT
TRBJ2-2,TRBV7-6,13,ASSPRQGRTGELF
TRBJ2-2,TRBV29-1,16,SVLPGQGPYANTGELF
TRBJ2-3,TRBV6-1,13,ASSESWAARDTQY
TRBJ2-7,TRBV27,12,ASSMGQGKYEQY
TRBJ2-5,TRBV5-6,12,ASSLRGPGETQY
TRBJ1-5,TRBV19,13,ASSIDRGGLQPQH
TRBJ1-3,TRBV5-1,13,ASSLETGSGNTIY
TRBJ2-7,TRBV4-1,13,ASSPGQGASYEQY
TRBJ1-4,TRBV18,12,ASSLGGGDEKLF
TRBJ2-3,TRBV5-6,12,ASSLAVSTDTQY
TRBJ1-5,TRBV7-9,11,ASSQESHQPQH
TRBJ2-7,TRBV5-1,13,ASSPGQAHTYEQY
TRBJ2-5,TRBV6-5,11,ASSWGRGETQY
TRBJ2-5,TRBV29-1,10,SVGRGGETQY
TRBJ2-1,TRBV6-4,12,ASSDSGGAYEQF
TRBJ2-1,TRBV7-9,12,ASNTGQRHNEQF
TRBJ1-1,TRBV5-6,14,ASSFRSPTGGTEAF
TRBJ2-1,TRBV27,15,ASSFLKGGRARNEQF
TRBJ2-3,TRBV29-1,11,SVTGQTTDTQY
TRBJ2-7,TRBV19,10,ASSAPLYEQY
TRBJ1-1,TRBV4-3,11,ASSPRQGNEAF
TRBJ2-2,TRBV9,13,ASSVGGGETGELF
TRBJ1-5,TRBV19,17,ASSTGRAPIDRGQQPQH
TRBJ1-2,TRBV7-2,12,ASSLGGTGVGYT
TRBJ2-7,TRBV27,13,ASSFPGQGVYEQY
TRBJ2-7,TRBV4-2,16,ASSQEWTSGGDPYEQY
TRBJ1-1,TRBV18,12,ASSSTGVGTEAF
TRBJ1-4,TRBV6-6,14,ASSYSPPGVGEKLF
TRBJ2-7,TRBV30,12,AWTVGGGPYEQY
TRBJ1-3,TRBV4-3,16,ASSQEGGWAKAGNTIY
TRBJ2-5,TRBV30,12,AWSNGGLQETQY
TRBJ2-1,TRBV6-4,13,ASSVTSGGENEQF
TRBJ1-2,TRBV19,11,ASSIVARDGYT
TRBJ1-5,TRBV10-3,13,AIKSGQGDGQPQH
TRBJ1-2,TRBV5-1,11,VSGQGYDYGYT
TRBJ2-5,TRBV7-2,12,ASSQQGKQETQY
TRBJ2-5,TRBV5-4,12,ASSPGQLQETQY
TRBJ2-3,TRBV7-3,16,ASSRLASGTRGTDTQY
TRBJ1-1,TRBV19,12,ASMMSGASPEAF
TRBJ2-1,TRBV6-4,13,ASSFRGTGQREQF
TRBJ2-1,TRBV6-4,11,ASSAEAGNEQF
TRBJ1-1,TRBV2,9,ASNPTEEAF
TRBJ1-1,TRBV5-1,11,ASSPIRQEVAF
TRBJ2-5,TRBV5-4,15,ASSWRSGGFGQETQY
TRBJ1-1,TRBV27,16,ASSLLPWAASLNTEAF
TRBJ1-5,TRBV5-1,12,ASGPGGESQPQH
TRBJ2-7,TRBV29-1,14,SVEDPKLAGSYEQY
TRBJ2-6,TRBV7-2,16,ASSQRVSGYSGANVLT
TRBJ1-2,TRBV9,11,ASSAGGFYGYT
TRBJ2-1,TRBV12-5,12,ASGASGTYNEQF
TRBJ1-2,TRBV19,14,ASSTSQGGSFYGYT
TRBJ2-2,TRBV7-3,15,ASSLAPGGANTGELF